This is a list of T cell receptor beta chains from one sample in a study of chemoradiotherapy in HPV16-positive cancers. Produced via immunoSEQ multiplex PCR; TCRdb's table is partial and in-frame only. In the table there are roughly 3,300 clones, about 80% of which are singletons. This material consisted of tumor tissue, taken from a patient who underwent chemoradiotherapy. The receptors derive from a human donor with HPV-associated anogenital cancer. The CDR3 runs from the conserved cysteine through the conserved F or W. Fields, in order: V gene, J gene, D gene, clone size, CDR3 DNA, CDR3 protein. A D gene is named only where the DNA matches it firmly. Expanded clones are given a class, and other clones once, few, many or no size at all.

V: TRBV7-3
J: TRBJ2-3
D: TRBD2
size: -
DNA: TGTGCCAGCAGCTTTCTAGCGGGAGACGATACGCAGTATTTT
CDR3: CASSFLAGDDTQYF

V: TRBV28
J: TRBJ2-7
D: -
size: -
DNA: TGTGCCAGCACCGAAAAACCCCTCGGCAGACAGTACTTC
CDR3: CASTEKPLGRQYF

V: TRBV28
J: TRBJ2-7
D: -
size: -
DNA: TGTGCCAGCAGTTCCCGTCAGGCAGCGTACTCCTACGAGCAGTACTTC
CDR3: CASSSRQAAYSYEQYF

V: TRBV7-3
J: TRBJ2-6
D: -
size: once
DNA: TGTGCCAGCAGCTTCCAGGGAACCAACGTCCTGACTTTC
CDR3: CASSFQGTNVLTF

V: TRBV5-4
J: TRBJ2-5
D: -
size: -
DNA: TGTGCCAGCAGTCACGATCCCCTACAAGAGACCCAGTACTTC
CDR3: CASSHDPLQETQYF

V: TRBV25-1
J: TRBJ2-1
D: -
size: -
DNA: TGTGCCAGCAGTGAAGGGGGGGCTCGATCCTACAATGAGCAGTTCTTC
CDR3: CASSEGGARSYNEQFF

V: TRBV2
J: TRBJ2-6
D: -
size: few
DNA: TGTGCCAGCAGTGTGCCGGGACCCCGCTCTGGGGCCAACGTCCTGACTTTC
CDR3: CASSVPGPRSGANVLTF

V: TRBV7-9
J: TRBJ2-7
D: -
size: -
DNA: TGTGCCAGCAGCTTCACTGGGTACGAGCAGTACTTC
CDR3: CASSFTGYEQYF

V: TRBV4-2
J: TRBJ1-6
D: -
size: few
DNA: TGTGCCAGCAGCCAAGATCCCCCCGGTTTCACAAATTCACCCCTCCACTTT
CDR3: CASSQDPPGFTNSPLHF

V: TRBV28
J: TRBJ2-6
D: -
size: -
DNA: TGTGCCAGCAGCCCGAGGGCCCTGAGCTCTGGGGCCAACGTCCTGACTTTC
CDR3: CASSPRALSSGANVLTF

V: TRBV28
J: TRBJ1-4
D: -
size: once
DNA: TGTGCCAGCAGCTTTTACCAGGGAGCGCCTGAAAAACTGTTTTTT
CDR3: CASSFYQGAPEKLFF

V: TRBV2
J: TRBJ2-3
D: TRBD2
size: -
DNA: TGTGCCAGCGCTGCACTAGCGGTCCCGGGGGCAGATACGCAGTATTTT
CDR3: CASAALAVPGADTQYF

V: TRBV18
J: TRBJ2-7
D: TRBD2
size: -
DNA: TGTGCCAGCTCAGAACTAGCGGGATTCTACGAGCAGTACTTC
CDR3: CASSELAGFYEQYF

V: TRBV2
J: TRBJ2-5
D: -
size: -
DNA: TGTGCCAGCTCGGGGGCAGGGGGTCGGGAGACCCAGTACTTC
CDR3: CASSGAGGRETQYF

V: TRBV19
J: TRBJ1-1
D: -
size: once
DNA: TGTGCCAGTAGAGTCAGGGGCGTCGGCACTGAAGCTTTCTTT
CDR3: CASRVRGVGTEAFF